Below, 19 T cell receptor beta chains from the same sample are listed, as sequenced in a study of cytomegalovirus exposure and HLA in healthy donors. The PCR employed 60 Vbeta primers together with 13 Jbeta primers. Produced via immunoSEQ multiplex PCR; TCRdb's table is partial and in-frame only. The sample yields roughly 180,000 clones, 80% seen once. The sample was PBMCs. Every receptor here comes from a man in his thirties or forties in good health and CMV-seronegative.

This clone occurred a few times. The chain combines TRBV30 with TRBJ2-1, with a possible D match to TRBD2 (5 bases). CDR3 length equals 13 residues. Per germline, CDR1 GTSNPN and CDR2 SVGIG (reference sequence). V lost 4 bases to trimming and J lost 7 bases, with 14 bases between them. The CDR3 is CAWKVYGVNEQFF. The CDR3 bases are TGTGCCTGGAAGGTGTACGGGGTTAATGAGCAGTTCTTC.

The V gene is TRBV2, the J gene TRBJ1-2; the match to TRBD1 covers 9 bases. CDR3 length equals 15 residues. Germline values: CDR1 SNHLY, CDR2 FYNNEI. J was trimmed by 5 bases and V by 1 base; bases with no gene match: 5. The CDR3 nucleotides read TGTGCCAGCAGTGAAGAGGGGACAGGGTTATATGGCTACACCTTC. This encodes CASSEEGTGLYGYTF.

This chain links TRBV30 with TRBJ2-3; 7 nucleotides line up with TRBD1. The CDR3 is 14 residues long. After removal of 2 bases from V and 4 bases from J, the junction contained 6 bases not matched to a gene. The germline CDR1 and CDR2 sequences are GTSNPN and SVGIG (reference sequence). Written as DNA, the CDR3 is TGTGCCTGGAGTCCCGGGACAGAGGCAGATACGCAGTATTTT. This encodes CAWSPGTEADTQYF.

The J gene is TRBJ2-5, the V gene TRBV28; D might be TRBD1 (5 bases). CDR3 size: 15 residues. Per germline, CDR1 MDHEN and CDR2 SYDVKM. V lost 2 bases, J lost 4 bases, and 14 bases lay in between. For the CDR3, the DNA is TGTGCCAGCAGTTTACGTCCAAGGACACGAGAGACCCAGTACTTC. This encodes CASSLRPRTRETQYF.

The chain recombines TRBV5-1 with TRBJ2-7; D may be TRBD2 (7 bases). The CDR3 has 15 residues. V lost 5 bases to trimming and J lost 3 bases, with 18 bases between them. CDR1 SGHRS and CDR2 YFSETQ come from the germline V gene. The DNA of the CDR3 is TGCGCCAGCAGGGATTTTGGGGGGGGCGGCTACGAGCAGTACTTC. As protein: CASRDFGGGGYEQYF. Supplemented by reference TRBV5-1 and TRBJ2-7, the full variable domain reads KAGVTQTPRYLIKTRGQQVTLSCSPISGHRSVSWYQQTPGQGLQFLFEYFSETQRNKGNFPGRFSGRQFSNSRSEMNVSTLELGDSALYLCASRDFGGGGYEQYFGPGTRLTVT.

This clone has only a few counts. J is TRBJ1-2 and V is TRBV30; 7 nucleotides line up with TRBD1. The V and J ends lost 0 bases and 7 bases, in that order; junction bases with no gene match: 8. This CDR3 region has 14 residues. CDR1 is GTSNPN, CDR2 SVGIG, per germline (reference sequence). In DNA, the CDR3 is TGTGCCTGGAGTGTACTAGGGGGCTGGGGTGGCTACACCTTC. It yields the protein CAWSVLGGWGGYTF.

This clone was picked up a small number of times. Other nucleotide sequences in the sample specify the same CDR3. The chain joins TRBV19 to TRBJ1-5; D gene ambiguous. The ends were cut back, 3 bases at V and 5 bases at J, with 5 bases in the middle. Germline CDR1 and CDR2: LNHDA and SQIVND (reference sequence). CDR3 size: 12 residues. CDR3 amino acids: CASSIPYQPQHF. Here the CDR3 DNA reads TGTGCCAGTAGTATTCCCTATCAGCCCCAGCATTTT.

The chain uses TRBV6-5 and TRBJ2-7; perhaps TRBD2 as D (5 bases). CDR1 is MNHEY and CDR2 is SVGAGI in the germline V gene. V was pared by 4 bases and J by 6 bases, with 13 bases between. The CDR3 spans 13 residues. In nucleotides, the CDR3 is TGTGCCAGCAGTTTTGCGGGTGGTCTCGAGCAGTACTTC. Residues: CASSFAGGLEQYF.

This clone was observed a single time. The gene calls are TRBV5-5 and TRBJ2-7, with a weak D call TRBD1 (5 bases). Trimming pared 1 base from V and 5 bases from J, leaving 13 bases between. CDR1 is SGHKS, CDR2 YYEKEE, per germline (reference sequence). The CDR3 has 14 amino acids. CDR3 sequence reads: CASSLMAPGNEQYF. The DNA of the CDR3 is TGTGCCAGCAGCTTGATGGCCCCAGGGAACGAGCAGTACTTC.

The rearrangement joins TRBV30 to TRBJ2-1, with TRBD1 matching over 7 bases. Germline V lookup: CDR1 GTSNPN, CDR2 SVGIG (reference sequence). V lost 1 base and J lost 14; bases outside the gene matches: 5. There are 11 residues in the CDR3. The CDR3 is CAWSAGGIKFF. Here the CDR3 DNA reads TGTGCCTGGAGTGCAGGGGGAATAAAGTTCTTC.

The chain couples TRBV7-9 to TRBJ1-1; 7 bases map to TRBD1. V lost 5 bases, J lost 0 bases, and 3 bases stayed unmatched. The CDR3 loop spans 14 amino acids. The germline gives CDR1 SEHNR, CDR2 FQNEAQ (reference sequence). CDR3 bases: TGTGCCAGCAGCCCACAGGGGATGAACACTGAAGCTTTCTTT. Residues: CASSPQGMNTEAFF.

The chain employs TRBV7-8 and TRBJ2-7, with D maybe TRBD2 (6 bases). With 3 bases removed from V and 1 base from J, the gap between germline ends came to 13 bases. Germline V gives CDR1 SGHVS, CDR2 FQNEAQ. The CDR3 covers 15 residues. DNA of the CDR3: TGTGCCAGCAGCTTTAGCGGAGTCGGATCCTACGAGCAGTACTTC. Translated, it gives CASSFSGVGSYEQYF.

A single count supports this clone. This chain links TRBV7-8 with TRBJ1-4; unclear D gene. Germline loops: CDR1 SGHVS, CDR2 FQNEAQ. Trimming removed 6 bases at V and 5 bases at J, with 7 bases between. CDR3 size: 12 residues. DNA of the CDR3: TGTGCCAGCAGTCGAGGGAATGAAAAACTGTTTTTT. Translation: CASSRGNEKLFF.

The rearrangement links TRBV28 to TRBJ2-1; D is unclear. V lost 6 bases and J 10 bases, leaving 13 bases between the germline ends. The CDR3 consists of 12 residues. From germline, CDR1 is MDHEN and CDR2 SYDVKM. The CDR3: CASSPPSEEQFF. The CDR3 nucleotides are TGTGCCAGCAGCCCCCCTTCGGAGGAGCAGTTCTTC. Filled out from reference TRBV28 and TRBJ2-1, the complete variable domain reads DVKVTQSSRYLVKRTGEKVFLECVQDMDHENMFWYRQDPGLGLRLIYFSYDVKMKEKGDIPEGYSVSREKKERFSLILESASTNQTSMYLCASSPPSEEQFFGPGTRLTVL.

The chain's CDR3 is CASSWASSTDTQYF. The DNA for the CDR3 is TGTGCCAGCAGTTGGGCGTCTAGCACAGATACGCAGTATTTT. The genes are TRBV28 and TRBJ2-3, with no clear D. The germline gives CDR1 MDHEN, CDR2 SYDVKM. V was shortened by 4 bases and J by 0 bases, with 8 bases between the two germline ends. The CDR3 consists of 14 residues.

The rearrangement uses TRBV25-1 and TRBJ2-7, with a weak D call TRBD1 (6 bases). The CDR3 covers 14 residues. V lost 6 bases, J lost 1 base, and 13 bases lay in between. CDR1 and CDR2 from the germline V gene are MGHDK and SYGVNS. CDR3 coding DNA: TGTGCCAGCAGCCCCCGGACAGCGTCCTACGAGCAGTACTTC. This sequence encodes CASSPRTASYEQYF.

The chain carries TRBV10-1 and TRBJ2-2; D is undetermined. The germline V gene encodes CDR1 WNHNN and CDR2 SYGVQD (reference sequence). CDR3 length: 14 residues. Trimming removed 4 bases from V and 0 bases from J, with 6 bases in between. The CDR3 loop reads CASSGASNTGELFF. The CDR3 nucleotides read TGCGCCAGCAGTGGCGCCTCGAACACCGGGGAGCTGTTTTTT.

This chain links TRBV19 with TRBJ2-3; D not resolved. The V end was cut by 6 bases, the J end by 5 bases, with 9 bases between. The CDR3 is 12 amino acids. Germline V gene data show CDR1 as LNHDA and CDR2 as SQIVND (reference sequence). The CDR3 DNA reads TGTGCCAGTAGGGATTCGGGAGATACGCAGTATTTT. Its translation is CASRDSGDTQYF.

This clone has just a few counts. This chain links TRBV6-5 with TRBJ1-5, with D uncertain. This CDR3 is 14 amino acids long. CDR1 MNHEY and CDR2 SVGAGI come from the germline V gene. V gave up 4 bases and J gave up 1 base, with 8 bases separating them. CDR3 region: CASSSKQSNQPQHF. The CDR3 region has the DNA TGTGCCAGCAGTTCAAAACAGAGCAATCAGCCCCAGCATTTT.